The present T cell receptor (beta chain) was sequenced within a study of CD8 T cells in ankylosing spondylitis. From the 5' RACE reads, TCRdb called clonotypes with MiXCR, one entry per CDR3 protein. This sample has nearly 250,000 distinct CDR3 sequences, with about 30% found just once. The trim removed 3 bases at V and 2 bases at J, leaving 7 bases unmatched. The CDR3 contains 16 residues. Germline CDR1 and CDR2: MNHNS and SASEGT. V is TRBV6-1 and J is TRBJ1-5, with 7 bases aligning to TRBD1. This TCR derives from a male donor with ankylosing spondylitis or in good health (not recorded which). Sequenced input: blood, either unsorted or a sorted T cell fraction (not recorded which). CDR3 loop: CASSERQGNRNQPQHF. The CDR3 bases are TGTGCCAGCAGTGAGCGACAGGGTAACCGCAATCAGCCCCAGCATTTT.